What follows describes a single T cell receptor beta chain. The method was immunoSEQ multiplex PCR; TCRdb's version includes in-frame clones alone and lacks a portion of them. The data show about 360,000 clones, with 86% seen just once and just over 7% held by the top ten. These data originate in a study of blood T cell repertoires in COVID-19. At the level of the study: COVID-19 samples from acute and convalescent phases originated in the United States, Italy and Spain.

Those enrolled in Seattle joined during active infection and were followed longitudinally afterward. The CDR3 is made up of 17 amino acids. CDR1 is SQVTM, CDR2 ANQGSEA, per germline. The ends lost 3 bases at V and 6 bases at J; junction bases unmatched: 11. The rearrangement joins TRBV29-1 to TRBJ2-3, with TRBD2 identical over 14 bases. This sequence was found in a woman aged 60-75 years with COVID-19, enrolled during active disease. What was sequenced was peripheral blood. This chain's CDR3 is CSVEGATSGGAGDTQYF. In DNA form, the CDR3 reads TGCAGCGTTGAGGGCGCGACTAGCGGGGGGGCGGGCGATACGCAGTATTTT.